This record covers a single T cell receptor (beta chain). The sample belongs to a study of blood T cell repertoires in COVID-19. At the level of the study: Researchers got acute and convalescent COVID-19 samples from the United States, Italy and Spain. PBMCs, B-cell-depleted T cells, or T cells were the source of the cDNA or gDNA that made up the material.

Per the study methods: From reference gene primer amplification, estimates of nucleated cell counts were derived. Using immunoSEQ multiplex PCR, the repertoire was profiled, and TCRdb retains in-frame clones only, with some absent. For V, J and clone size, that table is used; D and trimming come from the DNA. The sample carries 160,000 or so clones, about 88% recorded once. Germline lookup yields CDR1 SGHVS and CDR2 FQNEAQ. The V and J ends lost 2 bases and 7 bases respectively, with 24 bases between them. This CDR3 is built from 17 residues. This clonotype originated in a man in his sixties with active or convalescent COVID-19. This rearrangement joins TRBV7-8 to TRBJ2-7; possibly TRBD2 for D (8 bases). Sequenced input: peripheral blood. The CDR3 nucleotides are TGTGCCAGCAGCTTAAATTCCCTTGGACTAGCAGGGGGGGAGCAGTACTTC. Encoded protein: CASSLNSLGLAGGEQYF.